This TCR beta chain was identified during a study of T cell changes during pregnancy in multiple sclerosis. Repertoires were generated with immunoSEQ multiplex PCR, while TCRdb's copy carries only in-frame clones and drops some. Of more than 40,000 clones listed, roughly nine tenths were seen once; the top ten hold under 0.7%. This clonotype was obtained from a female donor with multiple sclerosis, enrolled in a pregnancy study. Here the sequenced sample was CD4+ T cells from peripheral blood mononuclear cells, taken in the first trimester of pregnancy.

CDR3 residues: CASSVESGLSGTDTQYF. DNA of the CDR3: TGTGCCAGCAGCGTAGAGTCAGGGTTGAGTGGCACAGATACGCAGTATTTT. The chain has TRBV9 and TRBJ2-3, with a tentative D call TRBD1 (5 bases). This CDR3 comprises 17 residues. Germline loops: CDR1 SGDLS, CDR2 YYNGEE. With 0 bases removed from V and 1 base from J, the gap between germline ends came to 15 bases.